This entry is about one TCR beta chain. The target antigen is unknown. This sample is drawn from a study of cytomegalovirus exposure and HLA in healthy donors. Study-level findings and limits: Later analysis associated a missense DCLRE1C variant with TCR beta V- and J-gene trimming.

With 60 Vbeta and 13 Jbeta primers, the PCR was carried out. TCRdb's table, derived via immunoSEQ multiplex PCR, lists solely in-frame clones and lacks some. The sample holds about 65,000 clones; approximately 67% are singletons and the top ten take 2.8%. Trimming removed 0 bases at V and 7 bases at J, with 13 bases between. The CDR3 has 14 amino acids. Germline V lookup: CDR1 ENHRY, CDR2 SYGVKD. Material: PBMCs. The sequence was collected from a man between 25 and 39 years old in good health and CMV-seronegative. The chain carries TRBV10-3 and TRBJ2-7; the D is unclear. CDR3 residues: CAISESGTEIEQYF. CDR3 nucleotides: TGTGCCATCAGTGAGTCTGGTACAGAGATTGAGCAGTACTTC.